Below, one T cell receptor beta chain is given with its context. Its antigen is still unknown. The data originate from a study of post-analysis software for immune sequencing data. Study details: The cohort encompassed relapsing-remitting, secondary progressive and progressive-relapsing multiple sclerosis disease courses.

Whole-study findings and limits: Comparison of patients with controls showed roughly five TRBV segments more frequent in patients, TRBV5-6, TRBV5-1 and TRBV20-1 among them. Diversity measured as normalized Chao1 was significantly lower in multiple sclerosis patients than in controls. Samples made in the same batch grouped tightly together by F measure.

Unique molecular identifiers were carried by the TCR beta cDNA libraries. Input amounts of roughly 0.85 to 10 million T cells were used. These gave roughly 0.5 million cDNA molecules, so each molecule approximated one T cell. TCRdb called the PCR reads again in MiXCR, with one record for every CDR3 protein. The table records about 770,000 distinct CDR3 sequences, around 45% of them present only once. This CDR3 is built from 14 residues. Trimming shortened V by 5 bases and J by 8 bases, and 13 bases separated the two germline ends. The sequence was obtained from a girl aged 10 to 17 with multiple sclerosis. Sequencing was performed on blood. The chain recombines TRBV12-3 or TRBV12-4 with TRBJ1-6; the D is unclear. CDR3 region: CASSPGAVDSPLHF. The CDR3, as DNA: TGTGCCAGCAGTCCCGGCGCAGTAGATTCACCCCTCCACTTT.